This TCR beta chain was profiled in a study of OX40 agonist ivuxolimab in advanced cancers. Study information: Patients received intravenous ivuxolimab every 2 weeks at 0.01 to 10 mg/kg. Having had anti-PD-1, anti-PD-L1 or anti-CTLA-4 therapy before was allowed, and roughly 40% had some.

Clones were sequenced by immunoSEQ multiplex PCR, and TCRdb holds only the in-frame ones, with some missing. The table lists fewer than 40,000 clones, 84% of them singletons. The receptor was derived from an adult with an advanced solid tumor such as melanoma, head and neck, liver or kidney cancer. The source material was CD4+ or CD8+ T cells sorted from blood, sampled in a trial of the OX40 agonist ivuxolimab.

CDR3 sequence reads: CASSQAAFSNQPQHF. The CDR3 DNA reads TGTGCCAGCAGCCAAGCGGCCTTTAGCAATCAGCCCCAGCATTTT. V is TRBV4-2 and J is TRBJ1-5; D is unresolved. Trimming shortened V by 1 base and J by 0 bases, and 7 bases separated the two germline ends. CDR3 length: 15 amino acids. Germline-derived CDR1 and CDR2 are LGHNA and YNFKEQ.